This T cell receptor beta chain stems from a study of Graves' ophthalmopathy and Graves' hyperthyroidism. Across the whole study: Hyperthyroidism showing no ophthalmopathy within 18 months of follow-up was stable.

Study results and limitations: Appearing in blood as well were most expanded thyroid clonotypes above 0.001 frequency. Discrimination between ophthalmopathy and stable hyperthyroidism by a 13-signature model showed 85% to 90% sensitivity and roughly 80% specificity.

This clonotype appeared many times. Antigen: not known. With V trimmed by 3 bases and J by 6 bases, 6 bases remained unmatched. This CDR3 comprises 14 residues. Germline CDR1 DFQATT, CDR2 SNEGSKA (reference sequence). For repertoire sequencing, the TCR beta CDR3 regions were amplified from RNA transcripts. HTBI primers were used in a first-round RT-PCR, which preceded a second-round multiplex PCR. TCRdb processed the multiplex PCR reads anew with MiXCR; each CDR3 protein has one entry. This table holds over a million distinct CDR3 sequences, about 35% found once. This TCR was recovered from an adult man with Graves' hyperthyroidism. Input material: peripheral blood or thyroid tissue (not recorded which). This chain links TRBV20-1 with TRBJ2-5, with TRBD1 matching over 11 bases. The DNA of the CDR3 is TGCAGTGCTAGGTGGACAGGGGGCCGGCAGACCCAGTACTTC. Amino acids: CSARWTGGRQTQYF.